The 31 T cell receptor beta chains below come from one sample, sequenced in a study of T-cell memory formation after mild COVID-19. TCRdb re-analysed the 5' RACE reads in MiXCR, keeping a single row per CDR3 protein. The data hold around 440,000 distinct CDR3 sequences, with about 20% observed a single time. Sequenced sample: PBMCs or a T cell subset sorted from them (not recorded which). These receptor sequences come from an adult woman who had mild COVID-19 (a few samples of this study predate the infection). Cell type and time point are not known.

This clonotype has a count of ten or more. The chain is built from TRBV20-1 and TRBJ2-3, with D possibly matching TRBD2 (6 bases). The V gene's germline CDR1 is DFQATT and CDR2 SNEGSKA (reference sequence). Trimming took 0 bases from V and 2 from J, leaving 18 bases between them. There are 17 residues in the CDR3. The CDR3 loop is CSARDATRPPNTDTQYF. CDR3 DNA: TGCAGTGCTAGAGATGCGACTAGGCCTCCCAACACAGATACGCAGTATTTT.

The rearrangement uses TRBV6-2 or TRBV6-3 and TRBJ2-6; D possibly uses TRBD1 or TRBD2 (5 bases each). V gave up 8 bases and J gave up 0 bases, with 23 bases separating them. The germline V gene has CDR1 MNHEY and CDR2 SVGEGT. The CDR3 spans 19 residues. The CDR3 reads CASRSTLRDASSGANVLTF. CDR3 nucleotide sequence: TGTGCCAGCCGTTCAACGCTCCGGGACGCCTCCTCTGGGGCCAACGTCCTGACTTTC.

Here the CDR3 reads CATKGQLNTEAFF. In nucleotides, the CDR3 is TGTGCCACCAAAGGACAGCTGAACACTGAAGCTTTCTTT. This chain connects TRBV24-1 to TRBJ1-1; perhaps TRBD1 as D (6 bases). The CDR3 loop spans 13 amino acids. Germline CDR1 reads KGHDR; CDR2 reads SFDVKD. Trimming pared 8 bases from V and 0 bases from J, leaving 9 bases between.

The chain links TRBV7-2 to TRBJ2-1, with TRBD1 matching 7 bases. The ends lost 5 bases at V and 1 base at J; junction bases unmatched: 8. The CDR3 runs to 16 residues. Germline assignment: CDR1 SGHTA and CDR2 FQGNSA. CDR3 bases: TGTGCCAGCAGCCGGGCCCGACAGGGATCCTACAATGAGCAGTTCTTC. Its protein product is CASSRARQGSYNEQFF.

Only a few counts were recorded for this clonotype. V gene TRBV18 combines with J gene TRBJ2-7; 11 bases fit TRBD1. Losses at the gene ends were 4 bases for V and 5 bases for J; bases not matched to a gene: 7. Germline loops: CDR1 KGHSH, CDR2 LQKENI. The CDR3 sequence is 15 residues long. For the CDR3, the DNA is TGTGCCAGCTCACTAGGACAGGGGGCGCTGAACGAGCAGTACTTC. The encoded protein is CASSLGQGALNEQYF.

The chain joins TRBV7-9 to TRBJ2-5, with 7 bases fitting TRBD2. In germline, CDR1 is SEHNR, CDR2 FQNEAQ (reference sequence). This CDR3 contains 15 residues. Trimming took 1 base from V and 7 from J; bases not matched to a gene: 9. CDR3 protein: CASSLEGAGLGTQYF. The CDR3 coding sequence is TGTGCCAGCAGCTTAGAGGGAGCGGGACTGGGGACCCAGTACTTC. Supplemented by reference TRBV7-9 and TRBJ2-5, the full variable domain reads DTGVSQNPRHKITKRGQNVTFRCDPISEHNRLYWYRQTLGQGPEFLTYFQNEAQLEKSRLLSDRFSAERPKGSFSTLEIQRTEQGDSAMYLCASSLEGAGLGTQYFGPGTRLLVL.

Note on this clonotype: Here the CDR3 omits its conserved ending phenylalanine or tryptophan, so a read error is the likely source. The chain joins TRBV3-1 to TRBJ2-7, with D perhaps TRBD1 (5 bases). CDR3 length equals 15 residues. The germline V and J ends were trimmed by 5 bases and 6 bases, with 20 bases remaining between them. Germline-derived CDR1 and CDR2 are LGHDT and YNNKEL (reference sequence). CDR3 DNA sequence: TGTGCCAGCAGCGGTTGGGGCACCCTGATGGGCGAGCAGTACTCC. The encoded protein is CASSGWGTLMGEQYS.

In this sample, this clonotype turned up a few times. V gene TRBV6-5 combines with J gene TRBJ2-7; 16 nucleotides match TRBD2. This CDR3 has 16 amino acids. Looked up from germline, CDR1 is MNHEY and CDR2 is SVGAGI. J was trimmed by 3 bases and V by 6 bases; bases with no gene match: 5. This CDR3 reads CASRTGLAGGYYEQYF. CDR3 nucleotides: TGTGCCAGCAGGACGGGACTAGCGGGGGGGTACTACGAGCAGTACTTC.

This clonotype was seen a handful of times. The chain joins TRBV27 to TRBJ2-1; tentatively, D is TRBD1 or TRBD2 (5 bases each). CDR3 size: 15 residues. Trimming took off 5 bases at V and 2 bases at J, with 13 bases between the two ends. CDR1 and CDR2 (germline): MNHEY, SMNVEV (reference sequence). CDR3 nucleotides: TGTGCCAGCAGTGGGGACCCGCAGGCCTACAATGAGCAGTTCTTC. The encoded protein is CASSGDPQAYNEQFF.

This chain connects TRBV10-2 to TRBJ2-3, with unresolved D. There are 18 residues in the CDR3. The ends were cut back, 0 bases at V and 4 bases at J, with 20 bases in the middle. Germline loops: CDR1 WSHSY, CDR2 SAAADI. The CDR3, as DNA: TGCGCCAGCAGTGAGTCTGCTAGTGGCCGTGTGTTTGCAGATACGCAGTATTTT. Protein: CASSESASGRVFADTQYF.

The chain recombines TRBV12-3 or TRBV12-4 with TRBJ1-2; a weak D match, TRBD1 (5 bases). V lost 3 bases, J lost 2 bases, and 10 bases lay in between. The CDR3 extends over 14 amino acids. In nucleotides, the CDR3 is TGTGCCAGCAGTTTTAGGGCAGGGAACTATGGCTACACCTTC. This translates into CASSFRAGNYGYTF.

This clonotype showed up just a few times. This chain connects TRBV5-1 to TRBJ1-1, with D unresolved. In germline, CDR1 is SGHRS, CDR2 YFSETQ. The CDR3 runs to 13 residues. The ends were cut back, 5 bases at V and 1 base at J, with 9 bases in the middle. Here the CDR3 reads CASRLWGNTEAFF. In DNA form, the CDR3 reads TGCGCCAGCAGGCTCTGGGGGAACACTGAAGCTTTCTTT. Variable domain in full (rest from reference TRBV5-1 and TRBJ1-1): KAGVTQTPRYLIKTRGQQVTLSCSPISGHRSVSWYQQTPGQGLQFLFEYFSETQRNKGNFPGRFSGRQFSNSRSEMNVSTLELGDSALYLCASRLWGNTEAFFGQGTRLTVV.

This clonotype turned up a few times. The V gene is TRBV5-1, the J gene TRBJ2-7, with unresolved D. Looked up from germline, CDR1 is SGHRS and CDR2 is YFSETQ. V was cut by 0 bases and J by 6 bases, with 7 bases left in between. The CDR3 length is 12 residues. This CDR3 reads CASSLELGEQYF. CDR3 sequence (DNA): TGCGCCAGCAGCTTGGAGCTCGGCGAGCAGTACTTC. The variable domain in full, completed from reference TRBV5-1 and TRBJ2-7, reads KAGVTQTPRYLIKTRGQQVTLSCSPISGHRSVSWYQQTPGQGLQFLFEYFSETQRNKGNFPGRFSGRQFSNSRSEMNVSTLELGDSALYLCASSLELGEQYFGPGTRLTVT.

The rearrangement uses TRBV30 and TRBJ1-6; TRBD1 is a possible D gene (5 bases). The V and J ends lost 2 bases and 7 bases respectively, with 9 bases between them. Germline CDR1 reads GTSNPN; CDR2 reads SVGIG (reference sequence). The CDR3 is made up of 13 amino acids. In nucleotides, the CDR3 is TGTGCCTGGAGTTTGGGGCCCAATTCACCCCTCCACTTT. Its translation is CAWSLGPNSPLHF.

This clonotype was seen more than once but under ten times. The chain uses TRBV7-9 and TRBJ2-2; tentatively, D is TRBD1 (5 bases). CDR1 SEHNR and CDR2 FQNEAQ come from the germline V gene (reference sequence). V was pared by 5 bases and J by 2 bases, with 12 bases between. There are 15 residues in the CDR3. For the CDR3, the DNA is TGTGCCAGCAGCGACAGCAGGAGTAACACCGGGGAGCTGTTTTTT. It encodes CASSDSRSNTGELFF.

The CDR3 DNA reads TGTGCCAGCAGGTTATCACAGGGGGTGTCCTATGGCTACACCTTC. Translation gives CASRLSQGVSYGYTF. The chain carries TRBV5-5 and TRBJ1-2, with 8 bases lining up with TRBD1. V shed 5 bases and J 4 bases; nucleotides not matched to a gene: 10. Germline lookup yields CDR1 SGHKS and CDR2 YYEKEE (reference sequence). This CDR3 contains 15 residues.

This clonotype was observed a handful of times. The rearrangement joins TRBV18 to TRBJ2-7; D is ambiguous. The CDR3 spans 15 residues. V was cut by 0 bases and J by 4 bases, with 13 bases left in between. Germline V gene data show CDR1 as KGHSH and CDR2 as LQKENI. The CDR3 protein is CASSPPGRPSYEQYF. The CDR3 nucleotides are TGTGCCAGCTCACCACCGGGCAGACCCTCTTACGAGCAGTACTTC.

This clonotype was picked up many times. This chain uses TRBV28 with TRBJ2-3, with D unclear. This CDR3 is built from 14 residues. Trimming cost V 3 bases and J 3 bases, with 10 bases left between them. Germline CDR1 and CDR2: MDHEN and SYDVKM. CDR3 DNA sequence: TGTGCCAGCAGTTTTCTGGCTGGGACAGATACGCAGTATTTT. It codes for CASSFLAGTDTQYF. Together with reference TRBV28 and TRBJ2-3, the CDR3 gives the full variable domain: DVKVTQSSRYLVKRTGEKVFLECVQDMDHENMFWYRQDPGLGLRLIYFSYDVKMKEKGDIPEGYSVSREKKERFSLILESASTNQTSMYLCASSFLAGTDTQYFGPGTRLTVL.

This clonotype has only a few counts. V gene TRBV6-5 combines with J gene TRBJ2-5; a weak D match, TRBD2 (6 bases). This CDR3 is built from 13 residues. The V end lost 6 bases, the J end lost 4 bases, and 12 bases lay between the germline ends. Germline assignment: CDR1 MNHEY and CDR2 SVGAGI. In nucleotides, the CDR3 is TGTGCCAGCAGAATAGCAGCGGGAGAGACCCAGTACTTC. Its translation: CASRIAAGETQYF.

DNA of the CDR3: TGTGCCAGCAGCCCTACCTGGGCAGAAGAGACCCAGTACTTC. Translated: CASSPTWAEETQYF. V and J are TRBV12-3 or TRBV12-4 and TRBJ2-5; the D is unclear. Trimming left V 6 bases short and J 3 bases short, with 14 bases between. This CDR3 has 14 residues.

There are a few counts of this clonotype. The rearrangement uses TRBV27 and TRBJ1-1; no definite D call. The V end lost 0 bases, the J end lost 7 bases, and 9 bases lay between the germline ends. Per the germline V gene, CDR1 is MNHEY and CDR2 is SMNVEV (reference sequence). CDR3 length: 13 amino acids. CDR3 region: CASSLSWANEAFF. As DNA, the CDR3 is TGTGCCAGCAGTTTATCCTGGGCGAATGAAGCTTTCTTT.

The rearrangement joins TRBV29-1 to TRBJ2-7; either TRBD1 or TRBD2 may fit D (6 bases each). The CDR3 spans 14 residues. Germline CDR1 SQVTM, CDR2 ANQGSEA. The V gene lost 4 bases and the J gene lost 1 base, with 14 bases spanning the gap. The CDR3 nucleotides are TGCAGCGTTGGGGGGGCGCGACCTTCCTACGAGCAGTACTTC. Translating it yields CSVGGARPSYEQYF.

The chain joins TRBV2 to TRBJ2-3; no reliable D call. Germline CDR1 reads SNHLY; CDR2 reads FYNNEI. This CDR3 has 14 amino acids. V lost 7 bases and J lost 0, with 11 bases in between. The CDR3 region has the DNA TGTGCCAGCACCCAGAGACTTAGCACAGATACGCAGTATTTT. Its translation: CASTQRLSTDTQYF.

This clonotype was seen more than once but under ten times. The chain employs TRBV19 and TRBJ2-7; a weak D match, TRBD1 (5 bases). This CDR3 is 15 amino acids long. V was pared by 5 bases and J by 3 bases, with 17 bases between. The germline CDR1 and CDR2 sequences are LNHDA and SQIVND (reference sequence). Written as DNA, the CDR3 is TGTGCCAGTAGTTCCACATGGGGCGTCGGCTACGAGCAGTACTTC. Its protein is CASSSTWGVGYEQYF.

This clonotype has a handful of counts. This chain uses TRBV7-3 with TRBJ2-6; D ambiguous. The CDR3 loop spans 14 amino acids. Trimming pared 5 bases from V and 4 bases from J, leaving 9 bases between. Germline V gene sequence: CDR1 SGHTA, CDR2 FQGTGA. The CDR3 coding sequence is TGTGCCAGCAGCGTGATATCCGGGGCCAACGTCCTGACTTTC. It translates to CASSVISGANVLTF.

The chain recombines TRBV15 with TRBJ2-1; no clear D. This CDR3 spans 13 amino acids. Trimming removed 1 base from V and 7 bases from J, with 8 bases in between. Germline CDR1 reads LNHNV; CDR2 reads YYDKDF (reference sequence). The CDR3 region is CATSRGLENEQFF. For the CDR3, the DNA is TGTGCCACCAGCAGAGGTCTCGAGAATGAGCAGTTCTTC.

This clonotype was counted only a few times. V is TRBV4-1 and J is TRBJ2-1; D possibly matches TRBD1 or TRBD2 (5 bases each). Between the trimmed V and J ends, which lost 2 bases and 7 bases, there was a span of 18 bases. In germline, CDR1 is MGHRA, CDR2 YSYEKL. CDR3 length: 16 residues. The CDR3 loop is CASSQPTGTSKNEQFF. The CDR3 DNA sequence: TGCGCCAGCAGCCAACCAACCGGGACCTCGAAGAATGAGCAGTTCTTC.

This rearrangement joins TRBV6-6 to TRBJ2-6, with D perhaps matching TRBD1 (7 bases). V was pared by 8 bases and J by 0 bases, with 14 bases between. This CDR3 region has 16 residues. Germline CDR1 is MNHNY and CDR2 is SVGAGI (reference sequence). Written as DNA, the CDR3 is TGTGCCAGCGTGGACAGGAGGGCCTCTGGGGCCAACGTCCTGACTTTC. This translates into CASVDRRASGANVLTF.

This clonotype has more than one count but fewer than ten. This chain links TRBV7-9 with TRBJ1-3; D is unresolved. Germline V gives CDR1 SEHNR, CDR2 FQNEAQ (reference sequence). The CDR3 consists of 17 residues. Deletions cut 0 bases from V and 0 bases from J, with 12 bases between. CDR3 region: CASSLASGNPSGNTIYF. The CDR3 nucleotides read TGTGCCAGCAGCTTAGCGTCGGGTAACCCCTCTGGAAACACCATATATTTT.

The J gene is TRBJ1-6, the V gene TRBV5-1; D not certain. Per the germline V gene, CDR1 is SGHRS and CDR2 is YFSETQ. This CDR3 contains 12 residues. The ends were cut back, 4 bases at V and 14 bases at J, with 13 bases in the middle. The CDR3 nucleotides are TGCGCCAGCAGCCTTCACAACCAGGCCCTCCACTTT. This codes for CASSLHNQALHF.

The J gene is TRBJ1-4, the V gene TRBV30, with D possibly matching TRBD1 (5 bases). The germline V gene has CDR1 GTSNPN and CDR2 SVGIG (reference sequence). Trimming cost V 0 bases and J 5 bases, with 13 bases left between them. This CDR3 region has 15 residues. The CDR3: CAWSVTRGFNEKLFF. CDR3 sequence (DNA): TGTGCCTGGAGTGTAACCCGGGGCTTCAATGAAAAACTGTTTTTT.